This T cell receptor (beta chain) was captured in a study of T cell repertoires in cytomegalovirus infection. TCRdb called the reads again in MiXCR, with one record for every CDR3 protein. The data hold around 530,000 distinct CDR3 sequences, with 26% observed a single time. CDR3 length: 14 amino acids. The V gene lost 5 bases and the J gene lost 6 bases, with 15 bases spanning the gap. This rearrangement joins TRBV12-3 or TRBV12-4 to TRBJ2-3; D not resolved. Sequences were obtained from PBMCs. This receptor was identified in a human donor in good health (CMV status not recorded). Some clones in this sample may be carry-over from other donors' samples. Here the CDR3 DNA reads TGTGCCAGCAGTCATCGGACCTCCGGGGATACGCAGTATTTT. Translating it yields CASSHRTSGDTQYF.